This T cell receptor (beta chain) was recovered during a study of shared clonotypes between healthy human individuals. General study points: Around 5% of naive CD4 clonotypes were common to a handful of donors.

TCRdb keeps only in-frame clones here, not all; method: immunoSEQ multiplex PCR. The sample yields under 1,100,000 clones, 75% to 80% seen once. On this clone: Its antigen is not known.

The TCR sequence derives from a man aged 18 to 30 in good health. Some clones in this sample may be carry-over from other donors' samples. Sequenced sample: memory CD4+ T cells from PBMCs. Subset described: CD45RA-negative fraction.

CDR3 DNA sequence: TGTGCCAGCAGGGACGACCCCGACTATGGCTACACCTTC. It encodes CASRDDPDYGYTF. The J gene is TRBJ1-2, the V gene TRBV2; no reliable D call. Trimming removed 6 bases at V and 3 bases at J, with 11 bases between. Germline lookup yields CDR1 SNHLY and CDR2 FYNNEI. This CDR3 is 13 amino acids long. Full variable domain (outside the CDR3, taken from reference TRBV2 and TRBJ1-2): EPEVTQTPSHQVTQMGQEVILRCVPISNHLYFYWYRQILGQKVEFLVSFYNNEISEKSEIFDDQFSVERPDGSNFTLKIRSTKLEDSAMYFCASRDDPDYGYTFGSGTRLTVV.